This T cell receptor (beta chain) was sequenced for a study of cytomegalovirus exposure and HLA in healthy donors. Study-level results: Being indistinguishable, some V segments were excluded, TRBV6-2 and TRBV6-3 among them. Three chains linked to CMV were shown in vitro to be specific for CMV antigens. It was shown in a later analysis that HLA-associated TCR beta chains were more clonally expanded than other, equally common chains.

The PCR used 60 Vbeta and 13 Jbeta primers. Assay: immunoSEQ multiplex PCR; the TCRdb copy retains only in-frame clones and omits some. The data hold some 96,000 clones, with approximately 79% observed a single time. Germline V gives CDR1 SGHTA, CDR2 FQGNSA. The V end was cut by 1 base, the J end by 9 bases, with 7 bases between. The CDR3 extends over 12 amino acids. A word on this clone: Its antigen is not known.

This sequence originates from a woman aged 55 to 70 in good health and CMV-seropositive. The source material was PBMCs. The chain is built from TRBV7-2 and TRBJ2-4, with no clear D. This CDR3 is CASSLVAGIQYF. CDR3 nucleotide sequence: TGTGCCAGCAGCTTAGTAGCTGGCATTCAGTACTTC.